The TCR beta chain described here comes from a study of T cells expressing NK-cell markers. Study context: Each TCR beta repertoire originated in sorted T cells that were CD3+CD56+NKG2C+, CD3+CD56+NKG2C- or CD3+CD56-NKG2C+.

TCRdb reworked the 5' RACE reads into one entry per CDR3 protein, no DNA. The sample table includes roughly 280,000 distinct CDR3 sequences. Study observations and caveats: Whether expanded NKG2C+ T cell clones were HCMV-specific remained unclear.

Turning to this clonotype: What it binds is not known.

Sequencing was performed on blood T cells: a sorted CD56 or NKG2C T cell subset, CD4+ or CD8+ T cells, or bulk PBMC T cells (not recorded which). The clonotype originates from a man in his late teens or twenties in good health.

CDR3: CSARELETQYF. The chain employs TRBV29-1 and TRBJ2-5; the TCRdb D gene call, TRBD1, has no DNA to confirm it. The CDR3 has 11 residues. Germline CDR1 SQVTM, CDR2 ANQGSEA.